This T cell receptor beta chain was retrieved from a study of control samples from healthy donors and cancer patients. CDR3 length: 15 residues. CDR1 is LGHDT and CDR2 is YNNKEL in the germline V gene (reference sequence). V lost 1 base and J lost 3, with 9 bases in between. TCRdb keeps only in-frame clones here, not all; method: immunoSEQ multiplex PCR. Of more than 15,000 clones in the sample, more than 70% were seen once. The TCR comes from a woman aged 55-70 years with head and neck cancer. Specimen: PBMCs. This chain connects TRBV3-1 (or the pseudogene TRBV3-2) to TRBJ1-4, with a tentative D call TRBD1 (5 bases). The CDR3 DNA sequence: TGTGCCAGCAGCCAAGCGGGGGTCCCTAATGAAAAACTGTTTTTT. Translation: CASSQAGVPNEKLFF.